This T cell receptor beta chain was retrieved from a study of T cell repertoires in cytomegalovirus infection. For the study at large: Based on public TCR beta signatures, there were indications of CMV infection and of a matching HLA type.

Study-level findings and limits: What dominated the ex vivo response were HLA-C-restricted CMV-specific TCR beta clonotypes. CMV carriers with the relevant HLA were identified by cumulative public TCR beta family frequency.

The sample holds many counts of this clonotype. Its antigen is unknown. V dropped 4 bases and J dropped 0 bases, with 21 bases sitting between them. The CDR3 contains 18 residues. Germline CDR1 SGHAT, CDR2 FQNNGV. MiXCR was run by TCRdb on the reads, yielding one entry per CDR3 protein. The sample records approximately 260,000 distinct CDR3 sequences, more than 15% being singletons. The chain employs TRBV11-2 and TRBJ1-2, with D perhaps matching TRBD1 (5 bases). Input material: CD8+ T cells from PBMCs. This sequence originates from a human donor in good health (CMV status not recorded). Some clones in this sample may be carry-over from other donors' samples. The CDR3 sequence is CASSSPFGMGPANYGYTF. The DNA for the CDR3 is TGTGCCAGCAGCTCACCTTTTGGAATGGGACCAGCTAACTATGGCTACACCTTC. The full variable domain, with the rest looked up from reference TRBV11-2 and TRBJ1-2, is EAGVAQSPRYKIIEKRQSVAFWCNPISGHATLYWYQQILGQGPKLLIQFQNNGVVDDSQLPKDRFSAERLKGVDSTLKIQPAKLEDSAVYLCASSSPFGMGPANYGYTFGSGTRLTVV.